Shown below are 20 T cell receptor beta chains from a single sample sequenced in a study of tumor-infiltrating lymphocytes in primary liver carcinoma. TCR beta cDNA came from about 450 ng total RNA, primed with a constant-region primer. ARM-PCR, slightly modified, supplied the TCR beta libraries through three nested multiplex PCR rounds. Two initial PCR rounds of about 9 cycles each paired TRBV1-TRBV30 forward primers with a C-beta reverse primer. TCRdb redid the calling of the multiplex PCR reads with MiXCR, one entry per CDR3 protein. The sample holds around 190,000 distinct CDR3 sequences, just under 85% seen once. Without any cell sorting, roughly 20-32 mg of bulk tissue yielded co-extracted RNA and DNA. Sequencing used tumor tissue from primary liver carcinoma. The receptors come from a man aged 40-49 years with primary liver carcinoma and hepatitis B virus infection.

This clonotype occurred a few times. One end of the junction is discordant with germline, which a read error may explain. V and J are TRBV7-9 and TRBJ2-1; TRBD1 might be the D (5 bases). The CDR3 totals 15 residues. CDR1 is SEHNR and CDR2 is FQNEAQ in the germline V gene (reference sequence). CDR3 bases: TGTGCCAGTAATGACAGTTTATCCGAAAACAATGAGCAGTTCTTT. It codes for CASNDSLSENNEQFF.

With regard to this clonotype: An end of the junction differs from the germline gene, which may be a read error. The rearrangement joins TRBV12-3 or TRBV12-4 to TRBJ1-2; D possibly corresponds to TRBD1 (5 bases). The CDR3 covers 13 residues. In DNA, the CDR3 is TGTCCCAGCAGTTTTTCCAGGGATAGTGACTACACCTTC. Residues: CPSSFSRDSDYTF.

Regarding this clonotype: At one of its ends the junction is not consistent with the germline gene, which may arise from a read error. The chain carries TRBV29-1 and TRBJ1-1; D is unclear. CDR3 size: 15 residues. Germline V gene lookup returns CDR1 SQVTM and CDR2 ANQGSEA. In DNA, the CDR3 is TGCAGCGTTGGTGAAGGGTTGGGTATGAACACTGAAGTTTTCTTT. It encodes CSVGEGLGMNTEVFF.

Note on this clonotype: One end of the junction does not line up with germline, which may come from a read error. The V call is TRBV5-5, the J call TRBJ2-7; D uncertain. The germline V gene has CDR1 SGHKS and CDR2 YYEKEE (reference sequence). CDR3 length: 14 residues. DNA for the CDR3: TGTGCCAGTAGCTTATGGGGAAGCTCCTACGAGCAGAACTTC. Its translation: CASSLWGSSYEQNF.

Details on this clonotype: Relative to the germline gene, one junction end is altered; a read error may explain this. This rearrangement joins TRBV11-1 to TRBJ2-1; 11 bases agree with TRBD2. CDR1 SGHAT and CDR2 FQDESV come from the germline V gene (reference sequence). This CDR3 comprises 14 residues. The CDR3 protein is CVSSPTLAGALQFF. The CDR3 DNA sequence: TGTGTCAGCAGTCCGACACTAGCGGGAGCGCTGCAGTTCTTC.

Judged by abundance, this clonotype is medium-sized (0.01 to 0.1%). The chain employs TRBV11-2 and TRBJ2-5; 10 nucleotides align to TRBD2. This CDR3 is built from 14 residues. V shed 4 bases, J shed 7 bases, and the junction held 6 bases outside the gene matches. The V gene's germline CDR1 is SGHAT and CDR2 FQNNGV. The CDR3 region is CASSSASGSRTQYF. DNA for the CDR3: TGTGCCAGCAGCTCAGCTAGCGGGAGTAGGACCCAGTACTTC. Looking up the rest from reference TRBV11-2 and TRBJ2-5 gives the full variable domain: EAGVAQSPRYKIIEKRQSVAFWCNPISGHATLYWYQQILGQGPKLLIQFQNNGVVDDSQLPKDRFSAERLKGVDSTLKIQPAKLEDSAVYLCASSSASGSRTQYFGPGTRLLVL.

This clonotype was found many times. The chain carries TRBV5-4 and TRBJ2-3, with D perhaps matching TRBD1 (6 bases). The germline V and J ends were trimmed by 4 bases and 6 bases, with 12 bases remaining between them. This CDR3 is 13 amino acids long. Germline values: CDR1 SGHNT, CDR2 YYREEE (reference sequence). The CDR3 here is CASSETGSDTQYF. CDR3 nucleotide sequence: TGTGCCAGCAGCGAAACAGGGAGCGATACGCAGTATTTT.

This clonotype was recorded many times. The rearrangement uses TRBV6-1 and TRBJ2-7, with 9 bases aligning to TRBD1. The CDR3 spans 14 residues. The germline V gene has CDR1 MNHNS and CDR2 SASEGT. V was clipped by 8 bases and J by 2 bases; unmatched bases: 7. CDR3 DNA sequence: TGTGCCAGCCAACGGACAGGGGTCCCCTACGAGCAGTACTTC. Protein product: CASQRTGVPYEQYF.

The chain joins TRBV6-1 to TRBJ1-1, with D possibly matching TRBD1 (5 bases). Deletions cut 10 bases from V and 1 base from J, with 16 bases between. The CDR3 extends over 14 amino acids. Germline-derived CDR1 and CDR2 are MNHNS and SASEGT. The CDR3 protein is CATTTQGGNTEAFF. CDR3 in DNA: TGTGCCACCACTACGCAGGGCGGGAACACTGAAGCTTTCTTT.

The V call is TRBV11-3, the J call TRBJ1-5; D is possibly TRBD1 (5 bases). The CDR3 has 15 residues. Germline values: CDR1 SGHNT, CDR2 YENEEA. The CDR3 sequence: CASSLVLGVAQPQHF. The CDR3 DNA reads TGTGCTAGTAGCTTAGTTCTGGGGGTGGCTCAGCCCCAGCATTTT.

By frequency in the sample, this clonotype is medium-sized. The chain uses TRBV12-3 or TRBV12-4 and TRBJ1-3; D gene ambiguous. The CDR3 has 10 residues. V dropped 8 bases and J dropped 7 bases, with 6 bases sitting between them. This CDR3 reads CASSANTIYF. CDR3 sequence (DNA): TGTGCCAGCTCGGCGAACACCATATATTTT.

This rearrangement joins TRBV29-1 to TRBJ1-1; D remains ambiguous. Germline lookup yields CDR1 SQVTM and CDR2 ANQGSEA. The CDR3 has 15 amino acids. CDR3 sequence: CSVGAWWDMNTEAFF. CDR3 nucleotide sequence: TGCAGTGTCGGCGCATGGTGGGATATGAACACTGAAGCTTTCTTT.

Of note for this clonotype: At one boundary the junction diverges from the germline segment, which might be a read error. The chain combines TRBV7-9 with TRBJ2-2; TRBD2 might be the D (5 bases). The CDR3 has 16 residues. From germline, CDR1 is SEHNR and CDR2 FQNEAQ (reference sequence). The chain's CDR3 is CASSLALQGWSGKLFF. The CDR3 DNA is TGTGCCAGCAGCTTAGCTCTTCAAGGTTGGTCCGGGAAGCTGTTTTTT.

A remark on this clonotype: An end of the junction does not agree with germline; a read error may underlie this. This sequence joins TRBV5-4 and TRBJ2-7; D is unclear. The germline V gene encodes CDR1 SGHNT and CDR2 YYREEE (reference sequence). The CDR3 is 15 residues long. This CDR3 reads CASSLFGGPSYEHYF. CDR3 nucleotides: TGTGCCAGCAGCTTGTTCGGTGGCCCCTCCTATGAGCATTACTTC.

The chain couples TRBV29-1 to TRBJ2-7, with no clear D. Trimming stripped 5 bases from V and 6 bases from J, with 17 bases between. The CDR3 spans 13 residues. Germline CDR1 and CDR2: SQVTM and ANQGSEA. The CDR3 DNA sequence: TGCAGCGTTTCGTGGAGAGGACCCTTCGAGCAGTACTTC. Translated, it gives CSVSWRGPFEQYF.

On this clonotype: Relative to the germline gene, one junction end is altered; a read error may explain this. The V gene is TRBV11-1, the J gene TRBJ2-1, with D uncertain. The CDR3 is made up of 14 amino acids. Germline V gives CDR1 SGHAT, CDR2 FQDESV (reference sequence). DNA for the CDR3: TGTGCCAGCAGCTCAGGCGTCTCGAACTATGAGCAATTCTTC. This sequence encodes CASSSGVSNYEQFF.

Remarks on this clonotype: The junction and the germline gene differ at one end; a read error may be behind it. The chain couples TRBV11-2 to TRBJ2-1; D perhaps matches TRBD2 (6 bases). This CDR3 is built from 16 residues. Germline V gene sequence: CDR1 SGHAT, CDR2 FQNNGV. The CDR3 nucleotides read TGTGTCAGCAGCTTAGATCAGATACTAGCTGGCAATGAGCAGTTCTTC. Residues: CVSSLDQILAGNEQFF.

The J gene is TRBJ2-3, the V gene TRBV29-1; 8 bases align to TRBD2. V gave up 2 bases and J gave up 5 bases; unmatched junction bases: 6. The V gene's germline CDR1 is SQVTM and CDR2 ANQGSEA. The length of the CDR3 is 14 residues. In nucleotides, the CDR3 is TGCAGCGTTGAACTAGGGGCGGGGGGAGATACGCAGTATTTT. Translated, it gives CSVELGAGGDTQYF.

As for this clonotype: Compared with germline, one end of the junction differs, possibly owing to a read error. The chain joins TRBV29-1 to TRBJ2-7, with D possibly matching TRBD2 (6 bases). Per germline, CDR1 SQVTM and CDR2 ANQGSEA. The CDR3 covers 13 residues. DNA for the CDR3: TGCAGCGTTGCCGGGACTCCCCCGTACGGGCAGTACTTC. It encodes CSVAGTPPYGQYF.

The V gene is TRBV11-2, the J gene TRBJ2-5, with D unresolved. Per the germline V gene, CDR1 is SGHAT and CDR2 is FQNNGV. Trimming removed 5 bases at V and 5 bases at J, with 27 bases between. CDR3 length: 18 amino acids. The CDR3 DNA is TGTGCCAGCAGCCCCATCTCAATCCAAGGTACTGGGCGGGAGACCCAGTACTTC. It translates to CASSPISIQGTGRETQYF.